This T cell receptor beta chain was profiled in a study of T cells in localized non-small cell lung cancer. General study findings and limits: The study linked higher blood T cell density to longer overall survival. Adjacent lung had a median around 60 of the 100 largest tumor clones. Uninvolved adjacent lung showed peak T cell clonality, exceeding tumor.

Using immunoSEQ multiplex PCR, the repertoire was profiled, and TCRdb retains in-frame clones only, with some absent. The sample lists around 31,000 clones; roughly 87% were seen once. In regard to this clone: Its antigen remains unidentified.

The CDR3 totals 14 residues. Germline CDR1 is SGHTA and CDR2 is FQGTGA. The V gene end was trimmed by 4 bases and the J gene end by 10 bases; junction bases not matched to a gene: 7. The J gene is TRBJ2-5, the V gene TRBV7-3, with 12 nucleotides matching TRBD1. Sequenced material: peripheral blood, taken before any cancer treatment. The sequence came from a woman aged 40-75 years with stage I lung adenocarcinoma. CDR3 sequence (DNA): TGTGCCAGCAGCTCCACCGGGACAGGGGGCATCCAGTACTTC. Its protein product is CASSSTGTGGIQYF.